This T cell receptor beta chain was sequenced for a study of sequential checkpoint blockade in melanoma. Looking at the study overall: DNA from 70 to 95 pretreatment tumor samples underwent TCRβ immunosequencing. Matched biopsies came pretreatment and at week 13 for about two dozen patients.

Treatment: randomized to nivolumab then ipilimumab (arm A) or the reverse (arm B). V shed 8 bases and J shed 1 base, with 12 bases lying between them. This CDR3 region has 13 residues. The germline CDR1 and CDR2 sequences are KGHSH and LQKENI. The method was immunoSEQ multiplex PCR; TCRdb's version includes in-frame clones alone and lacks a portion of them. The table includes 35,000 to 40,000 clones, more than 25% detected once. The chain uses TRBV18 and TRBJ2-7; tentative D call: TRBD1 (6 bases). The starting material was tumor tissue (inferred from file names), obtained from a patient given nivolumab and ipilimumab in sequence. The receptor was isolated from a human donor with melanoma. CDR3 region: CASAGVGSYEQYF. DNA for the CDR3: TGTGCCAGCGCAGGGGTGGGTTCCTACGAGCAGTACTTC. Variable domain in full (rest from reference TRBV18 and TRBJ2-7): NAGVMQNPRHLVRRRGQEARLRCSPMKGHSHVYWYRQLPEEGLKFMVYLQKENIIDESGMPKERFSAEFPKEGPSILRIQQVVRGDSAAYFCASAGVGSYEQYFGPGTRLTVT.